Listed below are T cell receptor beta chains from one sample, sequenced in a study of T cell responses to AZD1222 COVID-19 vaccine. Generated by immunoSEQ multiplex PCR, the TCRdb table keeps only in-frame clones and is missing some. The sample contains 80,000 or so clones, 90% to 95% of which appear only once. The source was peripheral blood, collected on day 0 of MenACWY control vaccination. The receptors here all came from an adult in good health. The CDR3 runs from the conserved cysteine through the conserved F or W. The size of a clone is reported for some rows only, either as once, few or many, or as a class for expanded clones.

TRBJ2-1	TRBV6-4	-	CASSDSAGGNNEQFF
TRBJ1-2	TRBV2	-	CASLGGQGVYGYTF
TRBJ2-7	TRBV14	-	CASSHSTGRGGYEQYF
TRBJ1-1	TRBV19	-	CASSIAQVGTEAFF
TRBJ1-5	TRBV10-3	once	CAILYQPQHF
TRBJ1-2	TRBV6-5	-	CASSYSRGTTYGYTF
TRBJ1-1	TRBV29-1	-	CSVVAGGTEAFF
TRBJ2-7	TRBV4-2	once	CASSQPGTSGKSAEQYF
TRBJ1-6	TRBV2	-	CATRSGGNSPLHF
TRBJ1-5	TRBV25-1	-	CASSELSNQPQHF
TRBJ2-2	TRBV12-3/TRBV12-4	-	CASGEGSGELFF
TRBJ2-1	TRBV7-8	once	CASSSRGRQAYNEQFF
TRBJ2-7	TRBV5-4	few	CASSLKGQGGEQYF
TRBJ2-5	TRBV19	-	CASARTVPRDETQYF
TRBJ2-7	TRBV7-9	-	CASSLPTGSYEQYF
TRBJ2-7	TRBV7-9	-	CASSFRQTYEQYF
TRBJ2-5	TRBV5-1	once	CASSGREYQETQYF
TRBJ1-2	TRBV5-6	-	CASSPGTWRGYTF
TRBJ1-4	TRBV7-2	-	CASSPQSATNEKLFF
TRBJ1-5	TRBV30	once	CAWSEGYQPQHF
TRBJ2-3	TRBV6-6	-	CASSYRAFQDTQYF
TRBJ2-7	TRBV27	-	CASSLSPGRDEQYF
TRBJ1-1	TRBV19	-	CASSSGEGRGGTEAFF
TRBJ2-1	TRBV3-1/TRBV3-2	-	CASSQEGGQFF
TRBJ2-7	TRBV6-6	-	CASSPQGAREQYF
TRBJ2-3	TRBV18	-	CASSPPGGTDTQYF
TRBJ1-5	TRBV13	-	CASSLDRSNQPQHF
TRBJ1-4	TRBV27	few	CASSEIQGINREKLFF
TRBJ1-6	TRBV7-8	-	CASSLQGQGDRSPLHF
TRBJ1-6	TRBV14	-	CASSLANSPLHF
TRBJ1-6	TRBV30	-	CAWSVETMNSPLHF
TRBJ1-2	TRBV19	-	CASSISVSYGYTF
TRBJ1-1	TRBV6-5	-	CASSLGQYTEAFF
TRBJ2-5	TRBV7-9	-	CASSPPVQETQYF
TRBJ2-3	TRBV19	-	CASNLNLNTDTQYF
TRBJ1-1	TRBV4-2	-	CASSQVHESGRAEAFF
TRBJ2-1	TRBV7-9	-	CASSQLLGRAYNEQFF